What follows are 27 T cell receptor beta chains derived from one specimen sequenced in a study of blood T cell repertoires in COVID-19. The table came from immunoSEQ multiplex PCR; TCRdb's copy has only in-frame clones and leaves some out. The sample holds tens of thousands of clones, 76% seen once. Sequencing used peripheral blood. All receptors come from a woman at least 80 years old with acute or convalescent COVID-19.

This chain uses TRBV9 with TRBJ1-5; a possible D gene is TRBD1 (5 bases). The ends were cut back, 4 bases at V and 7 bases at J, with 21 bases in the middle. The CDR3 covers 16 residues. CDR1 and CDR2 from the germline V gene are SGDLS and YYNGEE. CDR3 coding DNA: TGTGCCAGCAGCCCTTTCGGGGGAGGTGTAGGGCAGCCCCAGCATTTT. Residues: CASSPFGGGVGQPQHF.

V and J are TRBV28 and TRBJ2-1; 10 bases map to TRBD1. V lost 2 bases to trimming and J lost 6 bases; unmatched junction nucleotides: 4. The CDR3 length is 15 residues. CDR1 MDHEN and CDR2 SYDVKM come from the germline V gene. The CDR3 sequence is CASSLGWTGGNEQFF. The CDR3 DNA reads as TGTGCCAGCAGTTTAGGTTGGACAGGGGGCAATGAGCAGTTCTTC.

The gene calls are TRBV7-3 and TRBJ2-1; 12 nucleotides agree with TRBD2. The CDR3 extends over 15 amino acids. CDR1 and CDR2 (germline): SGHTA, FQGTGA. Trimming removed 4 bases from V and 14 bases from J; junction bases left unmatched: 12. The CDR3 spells CASSSPGTSGLYKFF. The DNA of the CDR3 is TGTGCCAGCAGCTCTCCCGGGACTAGCGGGCTTTATAAGTTCTTC.

The CDR3 sequence: CASSLGAGEETQYF. For the CDR3, the DNA is TGTGCCAGCAGCTTAGGAGCGGGAGAAGAGACCCAGTACTTC. The gene calls are TRBV11-3 and TRBJ2-5, with 8 bases that match TRBD2. From germline, CDR1 is SGHNT and CDR2 YENEEA. V lost 1 base, J lost 3 bases, and 1 base stayed unmatched. This CDR3 is built from 14 residues.

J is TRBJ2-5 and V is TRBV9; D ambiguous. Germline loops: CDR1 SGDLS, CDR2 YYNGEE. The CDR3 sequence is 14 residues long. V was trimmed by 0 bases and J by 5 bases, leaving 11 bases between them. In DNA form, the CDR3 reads TGTGCCAGCAGCGTAGGTTCTCGGGTGGAGACCCAGTACTTC. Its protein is CASSVGSRVETQYF.

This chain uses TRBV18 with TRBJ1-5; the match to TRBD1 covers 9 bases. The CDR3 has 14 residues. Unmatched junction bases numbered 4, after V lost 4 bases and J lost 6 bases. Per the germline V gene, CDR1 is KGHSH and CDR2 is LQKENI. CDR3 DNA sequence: TGTGCCAGCTCACTTGGACAGGGGAGTCAGCCCCAGCATTTT. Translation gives CASSLGQGSQPQHF.

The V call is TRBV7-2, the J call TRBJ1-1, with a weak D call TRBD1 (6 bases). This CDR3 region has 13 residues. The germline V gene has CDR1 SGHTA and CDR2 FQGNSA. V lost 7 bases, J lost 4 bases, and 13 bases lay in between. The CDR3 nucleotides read TGTGCCAGCACTAGGGGGTACGGCACTGAAGCTTTCTTT. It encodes CASTRGYGTEAFF. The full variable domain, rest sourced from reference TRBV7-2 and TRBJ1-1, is GAGVSQSPSNKVTEKGKDVELRCDPISGHTALYWYRQSLGQGLEFLIYFQGNSAPDKSGLPSDRFSAERTGGSVSTLTIQRTQQEDSAVYLCASTRGYGTEAFFGQGTRLTVV.

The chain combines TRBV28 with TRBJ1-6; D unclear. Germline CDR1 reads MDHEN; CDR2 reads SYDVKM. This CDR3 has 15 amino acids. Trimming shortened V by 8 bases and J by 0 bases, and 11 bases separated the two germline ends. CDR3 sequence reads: CASLTLSSYNSPLHF. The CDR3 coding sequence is TGTGCCAGCCTAACTTTGAGCTCCTATAATTCACCCCTCCACTTT.

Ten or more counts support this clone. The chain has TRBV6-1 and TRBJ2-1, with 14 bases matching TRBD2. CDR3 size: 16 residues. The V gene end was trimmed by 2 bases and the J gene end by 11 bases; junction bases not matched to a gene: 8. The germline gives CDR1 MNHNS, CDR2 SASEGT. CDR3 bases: TGTGCCAGCAGTGAAACCGCCGGGACTAGCGGGAGCAAGCAGTTCTTC. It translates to CASSETAGTSGSKQFF.

In nucleotides, the CDR3 is TGCGCCAGCAGCAAGGTTTCGGCGGGAGATGGTGCCGGGGAGCTGTTTTTT. Protein: CASSKVSAGDGAGELFF. V usage is TRBV5-1 and J usage is TRBJ2-2; TRBD2 aligns across 7 bases. Per the germline V gene, CDR1 is SGHRS and CDR2 is YFSETQ. This CDR3 comprises 17 residues. V lost 4 bases to trimming and J lost 6 bases; unmatched junction nucleotides: 15.

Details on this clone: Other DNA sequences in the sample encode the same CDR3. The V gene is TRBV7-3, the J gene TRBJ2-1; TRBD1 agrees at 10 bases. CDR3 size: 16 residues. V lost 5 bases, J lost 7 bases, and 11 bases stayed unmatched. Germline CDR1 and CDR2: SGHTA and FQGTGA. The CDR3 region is CASSSDRDRGGNEQFF. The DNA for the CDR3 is TGTGCCAGCAGCAGCGACCGGGACAGGGGAGGTAATGAGCAGTTCTTC.

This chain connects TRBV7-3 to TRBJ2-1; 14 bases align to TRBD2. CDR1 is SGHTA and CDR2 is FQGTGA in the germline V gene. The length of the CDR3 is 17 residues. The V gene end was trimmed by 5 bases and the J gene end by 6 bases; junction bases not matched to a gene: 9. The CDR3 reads CASSPQRGLAGANEQFF. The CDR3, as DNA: TGTGCCAGCAGCCCCCAGAGGGGACTAGCGGGAGCCAATGAGCAGTTCTTC.

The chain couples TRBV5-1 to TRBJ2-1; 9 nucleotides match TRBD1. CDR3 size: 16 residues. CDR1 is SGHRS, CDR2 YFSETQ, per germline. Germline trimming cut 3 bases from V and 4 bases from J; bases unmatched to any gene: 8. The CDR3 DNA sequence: TGCGCCAGCAGCTCGGGACAGGGAGGCCCTTACAATGAGCAGTTCTTC. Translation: CASSSGQGGPYNEQFF.

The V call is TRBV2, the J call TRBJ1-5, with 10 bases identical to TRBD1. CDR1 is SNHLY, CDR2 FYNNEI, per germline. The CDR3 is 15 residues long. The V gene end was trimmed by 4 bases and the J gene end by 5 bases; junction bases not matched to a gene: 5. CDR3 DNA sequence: TGTGCCAGCAGTGGCCGGGACAGGGGTTATCAGCCCCAGCATTTT. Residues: CASSGRDRGYQPQHF.

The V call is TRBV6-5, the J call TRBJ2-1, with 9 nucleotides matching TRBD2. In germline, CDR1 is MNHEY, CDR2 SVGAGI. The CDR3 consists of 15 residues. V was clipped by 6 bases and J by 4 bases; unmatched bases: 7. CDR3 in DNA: TGTGCCAGCAGGGGGTACAGCGGGAGGTACAATGAGCAGTTCTTC. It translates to CASRGYSGRYNEQFF.

The CDR3: CASSLPGTALNEQFF. CDR3 coding DNA: TGTGCCAGCAGCTTGCCCGGGACAGCCCTTAATGAGCAGTTCTTC. The chain recombines TRBV9 with TRBJ2-1; 7 bases agree with TRBD1. Germline V lookup: CDR1 SGDLS, CDR2 YYNGEE. The CDR3 contains 15 residues. V gave up 4 bases and J gave up 7 bases; unmatched junction bases: 11. Drawing the rest from reference TRBV9 and TRBJ2-1, the complete variable domain is DSGVTQTPKHLITATGQRVTLRCSPRSGDLSVYWYQQSLDQGLQFLIQYYNGEERAKGNILERFSAQQFPDLHSELNLSSLELGDSALYFCASSLPGTALNEQFFGPGTRLTVL.

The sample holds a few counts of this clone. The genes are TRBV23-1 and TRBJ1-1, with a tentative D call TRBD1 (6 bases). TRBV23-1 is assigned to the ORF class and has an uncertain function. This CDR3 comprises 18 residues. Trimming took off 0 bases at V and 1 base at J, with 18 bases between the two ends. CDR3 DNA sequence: TGCGCCAGCAGTCAATCCGGGGGGCGGGAAGGATCGAACACTGAAGCTTTCTTT. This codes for CASSQSGGREGSNTEAFF.

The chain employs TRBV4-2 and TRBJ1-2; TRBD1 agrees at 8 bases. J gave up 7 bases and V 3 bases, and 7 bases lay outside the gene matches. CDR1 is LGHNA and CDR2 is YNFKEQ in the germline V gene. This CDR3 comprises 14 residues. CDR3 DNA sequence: TGTGCCAGCAGCCACCTGGGACAGGAGCTTGGCTACACCTTC. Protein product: CASSHLGQELGYTF.

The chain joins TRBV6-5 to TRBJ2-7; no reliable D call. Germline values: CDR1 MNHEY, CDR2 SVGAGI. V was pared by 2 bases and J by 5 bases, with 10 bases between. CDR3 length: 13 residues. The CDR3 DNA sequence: TGTGCCAGCAGTTACGTGAATGAGGACGAGCAGTACTTC. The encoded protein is CASSYVNEDEQYF.

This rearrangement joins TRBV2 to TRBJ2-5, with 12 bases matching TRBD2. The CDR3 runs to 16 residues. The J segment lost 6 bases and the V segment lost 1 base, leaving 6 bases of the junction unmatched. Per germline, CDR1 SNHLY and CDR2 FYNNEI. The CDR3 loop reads CASSEGSTSGGQTQYF. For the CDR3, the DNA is TGTGCCAGCAGTGAAGGTTCGACTAGCGGGGGACAGACCCAGTACTTC. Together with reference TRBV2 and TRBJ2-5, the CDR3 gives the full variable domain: EPEVTQTPSHQVTQMGQEVILRCVPISNHLYFYWYRQILGQKVEFLVSFYNNEISEKSEIFDDQFSVERPDGSNFTLKIRSTKLEDSAMYFCASSEGSTSGGQTQYFGPGTRLLVL.

The CDR3 DNA sequence: TGCGCCAGCAGCTCAGGGGGCGTCTACAATGAGCAGTTCTTC. It translates to CASSSGGVYNEQFF. The chain links TRBV5-1 to TRBJ2-1, with 8 bases matching TRBD1. This CDR3 spans 14 amino acids. The ends lost 3 bases at V and 3 bases at J; junction bases unmatched: 2. Germline V gene lookup returns CDR1 SGHRS and CDR2 YFSETQ.

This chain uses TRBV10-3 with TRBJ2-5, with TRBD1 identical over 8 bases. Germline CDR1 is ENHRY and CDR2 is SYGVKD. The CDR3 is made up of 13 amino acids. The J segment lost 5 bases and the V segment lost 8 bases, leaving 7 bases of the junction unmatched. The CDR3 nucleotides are TGTGCCATCGGACAGGGCCAAGTGGAGACCCAGTACTTC. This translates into CAIGQGQVETQYF.

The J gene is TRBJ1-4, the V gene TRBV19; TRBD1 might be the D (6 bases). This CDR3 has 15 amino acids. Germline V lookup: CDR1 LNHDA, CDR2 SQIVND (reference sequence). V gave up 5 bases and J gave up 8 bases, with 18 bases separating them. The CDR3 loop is CASSALPGQAEKLFF. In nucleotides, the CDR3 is TGTGCCAGTAGTGCCCTGCCGGGACAAGCAGAAAAACTGTTTTTT.

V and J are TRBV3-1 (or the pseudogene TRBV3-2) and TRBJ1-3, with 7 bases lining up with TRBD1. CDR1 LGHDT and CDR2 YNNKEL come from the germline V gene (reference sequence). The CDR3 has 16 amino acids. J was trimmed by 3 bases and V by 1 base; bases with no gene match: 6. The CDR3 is CASSQANRGGGNTIYF. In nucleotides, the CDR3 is TGTGCCAGCAGCCAAGCGAACAGGGGAGGTGGAAACACCATATATTTT.

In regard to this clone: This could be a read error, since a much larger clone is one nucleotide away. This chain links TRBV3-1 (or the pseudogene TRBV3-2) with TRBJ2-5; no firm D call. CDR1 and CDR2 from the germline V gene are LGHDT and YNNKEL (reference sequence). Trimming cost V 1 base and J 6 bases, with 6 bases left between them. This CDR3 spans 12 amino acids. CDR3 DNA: TGTGCCAGCAGCCAAGTCCTTAAGACCCAGTACTTC. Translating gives CASSQVLKTQYF.

CDR3 nucleotides: TGTGCCAGCACCAACAGGGTCCCCCCCTACGAGCAGTACTTC. The encoded protein is CASTNRVPPYEQYF. The chain combines TRBV28 with TRBJ2-7; D may be TRBD1 (6 bases). The germline V and J ends were trimmed by 7 bases and 2 bases, with 15 bases remaining between them. This CDR3 has 14 amino acids. CDR1 is MDHEN, CDR2 SYDVKM, per germline. Full variable domain (rest looked up from reference TRBV28 and TRBJ2-7): DVKVTQSSRYLVKRTGEKVFLECVQDMDHENMFWYRQDPGLGLRLIYFSYDVKMKEKGDIPEGYSVSREKKERFSLILESASTNQTSMYLCASTNRVPPYEQYFGPGTRLTVT.

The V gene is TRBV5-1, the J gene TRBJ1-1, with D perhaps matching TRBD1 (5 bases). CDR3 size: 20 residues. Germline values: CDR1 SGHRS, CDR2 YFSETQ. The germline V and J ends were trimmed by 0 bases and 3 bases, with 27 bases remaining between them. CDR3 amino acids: CASSLDPRVIYQGKDTEAFF. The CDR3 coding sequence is TGCGCCAGCAGCTTGGACCCCCGCGTGATATACCAGGGAAAGGACACTGAAGCTTTCTTT.